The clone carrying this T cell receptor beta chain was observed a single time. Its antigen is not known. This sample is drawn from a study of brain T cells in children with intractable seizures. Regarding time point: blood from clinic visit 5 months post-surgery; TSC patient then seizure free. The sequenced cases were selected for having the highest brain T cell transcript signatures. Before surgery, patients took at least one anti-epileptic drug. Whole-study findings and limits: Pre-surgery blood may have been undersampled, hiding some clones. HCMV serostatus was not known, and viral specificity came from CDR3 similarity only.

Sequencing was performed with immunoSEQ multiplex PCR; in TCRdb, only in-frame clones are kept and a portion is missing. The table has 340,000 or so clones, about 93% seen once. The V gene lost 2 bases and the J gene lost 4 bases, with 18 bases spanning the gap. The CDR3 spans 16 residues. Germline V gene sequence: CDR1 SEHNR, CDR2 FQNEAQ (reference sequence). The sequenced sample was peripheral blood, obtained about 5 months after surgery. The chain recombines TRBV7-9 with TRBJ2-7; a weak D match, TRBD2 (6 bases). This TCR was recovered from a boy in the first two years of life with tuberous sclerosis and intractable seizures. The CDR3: CASSLSYGGDIYEQYF. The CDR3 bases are TGTGCCAGCAGCTTAAGTTACGGGGGAGATATATACGAGCAGTACTTC.